The clone carrying this T cell receptor beta chain was detected only once. Its antigen is as yet unknown. The entry originates in a study of cytomegalovirus exposure and HLA in healthy donors. Amplification used 60 Vbeta primers and 13 Jbeta primers. Original data processing: About 80 million unique TCR beta chains, 9.5 million to 11 million of them shared, were counted by a later analysis. The assay was immunoSEQ multiplex PCR, and TCRdb's table has in-frame clones only and misses some. Clonal size and the V and J genes are those of that table, whereas D and trimming came from the DNA. The data hold 210,000 or so clones, with around 78% observed a single time. The CDR3 totals 14 residues. Germline assignment: CDR1 SGDLS and CDR2 YYNGEE. V lost 6 bases to trimming and J lost 3 bases, with 15 bases between them. Study-wide results and limits: On later analysis, the bulk of CMV-associated TCR beta chains appeared to be HLA-restricted. With DRB1 most and HLA-C fewest, TCR association rates differed between HLA loci in a later analysis.

The origin of this receptor is a boy younger than 18 in good health and CMV-seronegative. Sequenced sample: PBMCs. This sequence joins TRBV9 and TRBJ1-2, with D perhaps TRBD1 (6 bases). CDR3 protein: CASTRGGGDYGYTF. CDR3 in DNA: TGTGCCAGCACCCGGGGCGGGGGCGACTATGGCTACACCTTC.